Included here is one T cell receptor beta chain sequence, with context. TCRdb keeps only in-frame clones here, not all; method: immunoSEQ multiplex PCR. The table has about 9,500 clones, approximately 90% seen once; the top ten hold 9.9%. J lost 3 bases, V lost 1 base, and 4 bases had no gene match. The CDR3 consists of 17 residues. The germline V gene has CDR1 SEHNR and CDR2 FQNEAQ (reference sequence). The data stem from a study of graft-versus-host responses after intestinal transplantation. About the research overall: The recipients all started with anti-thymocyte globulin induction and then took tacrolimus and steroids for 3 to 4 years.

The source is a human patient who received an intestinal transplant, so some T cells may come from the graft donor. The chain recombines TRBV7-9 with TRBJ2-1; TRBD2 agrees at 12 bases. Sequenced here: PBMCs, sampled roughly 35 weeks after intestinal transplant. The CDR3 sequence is CASSLGLAGDFYNEQFF. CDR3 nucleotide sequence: TGTGCCAGCAGCTTAGGACTAGCGGGAGATTTCTACAATGAGCAGTTCTTC.